This TCR beta chain was identified in a study of T cell changes during pregnancy in multiple sclerosis. The table came from immunoSEQ multiplex PCR; TCRdb's copy has only in-frame clones and leaves some out. The data hold fewer than 85,000 clones, with approximately 92% observed a single time. The source material was peripheral blood, sampled in the second trimester of pregnancy. This TCR was recovered from a female donor with multiple sclerosis, enrolled in a pregnancy study.

CDR3 sequence: CASSEGGGTEAFF. The CDR3 DNA sequence: TGTGCCAGCAGCGAAGGTGGAGGCACTGAAGCTTTCTTT. The chain uses TRBV6-4 and TRBJ1-1; D uncertain. This CDR3 has 13 residues. The germline V and J ends were trimmed by 6 bases and 4 bases, with 12 bases remaining between them. Germline values: CDR1 MRHNA, CDR2 SNTAGT.